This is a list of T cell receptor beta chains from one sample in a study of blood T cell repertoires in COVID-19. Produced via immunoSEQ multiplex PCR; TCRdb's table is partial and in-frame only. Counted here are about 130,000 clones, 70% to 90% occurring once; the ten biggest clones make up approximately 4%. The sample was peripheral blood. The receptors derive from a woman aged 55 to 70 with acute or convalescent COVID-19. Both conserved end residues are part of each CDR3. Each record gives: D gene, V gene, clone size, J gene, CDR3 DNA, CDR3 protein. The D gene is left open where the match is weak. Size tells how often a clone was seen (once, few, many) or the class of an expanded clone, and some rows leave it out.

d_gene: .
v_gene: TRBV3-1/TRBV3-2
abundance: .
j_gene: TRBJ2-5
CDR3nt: TGTGCCAGCAGCCAATCCTATAACTACCAAGAGACCCAGTACTTC
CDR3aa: CASSQSYNYQETQYF

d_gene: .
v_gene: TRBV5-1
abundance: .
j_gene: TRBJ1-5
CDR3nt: TGCGCCAGCAGCTTGGAGGGGCAGGTTAATCAGCCCCAGCATTTT
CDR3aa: CASSLEGQVNQPQHF

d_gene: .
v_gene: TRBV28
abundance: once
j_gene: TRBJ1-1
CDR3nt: TGTGCCAGCAGTCCCCTTTCGGAGGTGAACACTGAAGCTTTCTTT
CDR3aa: CASSPLSEVNTEAFF

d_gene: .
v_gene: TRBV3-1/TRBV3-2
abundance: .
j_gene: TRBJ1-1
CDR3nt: TGTGCCAGCAGCCAAGGACAGCAAAACACTGAAGCTTTCTTT
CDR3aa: CASSQGQQNTEAFF

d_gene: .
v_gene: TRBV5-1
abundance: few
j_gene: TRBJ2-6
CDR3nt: TGCGCCAGCAGCTTGGGACAGCCGAACTCTGGGGCCAACGTCCTGACTTTC
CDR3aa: CASSLGQPNSGANVLTF

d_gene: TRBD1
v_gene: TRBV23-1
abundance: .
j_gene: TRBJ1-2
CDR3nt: TGCGCCGGATCAGGGGGAAGGAGCTATGGCTACACCTTC
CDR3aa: CAGSGGRSYGYTF

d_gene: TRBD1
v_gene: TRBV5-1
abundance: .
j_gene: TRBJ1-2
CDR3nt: TGCGCCAGCAGCAAAGGACAGGGGGCGGGCGGCTACACCTTC
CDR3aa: CASSKGQGAGGYTF

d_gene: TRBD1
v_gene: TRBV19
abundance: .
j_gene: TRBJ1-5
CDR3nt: TGTGCCAGTAGTATAGATCTACAGGGGGAGGGCAATCAGCCCCAGCATTTT
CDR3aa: CASSIDLQGEGNQPQHF

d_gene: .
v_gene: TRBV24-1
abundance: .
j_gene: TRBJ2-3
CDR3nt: TGTGCCACCAGTGATCCTGGTGATGGCCTCCGGGGAGATACGCAGTATTTT
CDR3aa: CATSDPGDGLRGDTQYF

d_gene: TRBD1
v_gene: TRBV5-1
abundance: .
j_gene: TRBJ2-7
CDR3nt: TGCGCCAGCAGCTCCGGGCAGGGGGCCTACGAGCAGTACTTC
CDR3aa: CASSSGQGAYEQYF

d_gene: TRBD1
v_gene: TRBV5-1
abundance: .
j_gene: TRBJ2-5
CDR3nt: TGCGCCAGCAGCTCCCAGGGGGCGGGGGAGACCCAGTACTTC
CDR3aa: CASSSQGAGETQYF

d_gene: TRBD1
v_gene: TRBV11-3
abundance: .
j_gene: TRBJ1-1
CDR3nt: TGTGCCAGCAGCTTGGGCGGGACAGGGAGGATTGGCACTGAAGCTTTCTTT
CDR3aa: CASSLGGTGRIGTEAFF

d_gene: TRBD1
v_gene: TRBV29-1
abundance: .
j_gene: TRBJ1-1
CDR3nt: TGCAGCGCCGCAACAGGGGCTTTGAACACTGAAGCTTTCTTT
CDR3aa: CSAATGALNTEAFF

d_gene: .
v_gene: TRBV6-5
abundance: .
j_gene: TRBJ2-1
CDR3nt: TGTGCCAGCATGTCCAGGGTAAATGAGCAGTTCTTC
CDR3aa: CASMSRVNEQFF

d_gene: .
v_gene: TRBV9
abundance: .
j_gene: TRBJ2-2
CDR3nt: TGTGCCAGCAGCGTAGAGTTTAGAAACACCGGGGAGCTGTTTTTT
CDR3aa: CASSVEFRNTGELFF

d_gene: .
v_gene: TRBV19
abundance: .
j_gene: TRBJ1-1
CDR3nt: TGTGCCAGTAGTATGCGGGAGAACACTGAAGCTTTCTTT
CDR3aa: CASSMRENTEAFF

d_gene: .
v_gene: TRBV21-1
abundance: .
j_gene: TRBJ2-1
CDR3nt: TGTGCCAGCAGCAAAGGGCCCTACAATGAGCAGTTCTTC
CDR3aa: CASSKGPYNEQFF

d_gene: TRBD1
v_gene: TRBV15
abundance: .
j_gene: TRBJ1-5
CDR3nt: TGTGCCACCAGCAGAGGACAGGGAATCAATCAGCCCCAGCATTTT
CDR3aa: CATSRGQGINQPQHF

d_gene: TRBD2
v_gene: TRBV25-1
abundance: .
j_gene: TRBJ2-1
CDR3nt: TGTGCCAGCACCGCGGGGGAGTACAATGAGCAGTTCTTC
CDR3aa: CASTAGEYNEQFF

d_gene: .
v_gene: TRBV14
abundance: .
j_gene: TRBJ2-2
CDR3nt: TGTGCCAGCAGCCAAGGGGGCCCCGGGGAGCTGTTTTTT
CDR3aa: CASSQGGPGELFF

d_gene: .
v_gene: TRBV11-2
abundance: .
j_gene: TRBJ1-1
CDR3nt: TGTGCCAGCAGCCCTACCTGGACAGCTATGAACACTGAAGCTTTCTTT
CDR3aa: CASSPTWTAMNTEAFF

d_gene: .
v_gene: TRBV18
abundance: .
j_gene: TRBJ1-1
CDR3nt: TGTGCCAGCTCCCCCAGCGCGGGTTTCGATGAAGCTTTCTTT
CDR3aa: CASSPSAGFDEAFF

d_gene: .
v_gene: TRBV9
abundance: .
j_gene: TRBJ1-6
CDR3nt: TGTGCCAGCAGCGTAAGCGGGGGGTATAATTCACCCCTCCACTTT
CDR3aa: CASSVSGGYNSPLHF

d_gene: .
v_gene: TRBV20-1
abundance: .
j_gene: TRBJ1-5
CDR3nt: TGCAGTGCTAGTAAACAACCCGCTAGCAATCAGCCCCAGCATTTT
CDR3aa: CSASKQPASNQPQHF

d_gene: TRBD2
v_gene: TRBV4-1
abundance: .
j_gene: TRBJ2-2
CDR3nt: TGCGCCAGCAGCGGGGGACTAGCGAACACCGGGGAGCTGTTTTTT
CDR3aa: CASSGGLANTGELFF

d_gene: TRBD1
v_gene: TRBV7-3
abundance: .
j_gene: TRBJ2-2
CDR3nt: TGTGCCAGCAGCCAGACAGGGCCCACCGGGGAGCTGTTTTTT
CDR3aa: CASSQTGPTGELFF

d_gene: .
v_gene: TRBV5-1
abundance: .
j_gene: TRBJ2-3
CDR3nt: TGCGCCAGCAGCTTGGGGCTTGGCACAGATACGCAGTATTTT
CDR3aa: CASSLGLGTDTQYF

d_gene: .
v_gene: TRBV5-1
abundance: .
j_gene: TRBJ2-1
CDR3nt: TGCGCCAGCAGCTTCGGGAATAGGAATGAGCAGTTCTTC
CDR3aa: CASSFGNRNEQFF

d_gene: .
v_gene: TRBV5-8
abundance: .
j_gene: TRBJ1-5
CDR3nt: TGTGCCAGCAGCCCAGAGGTCAATCAGCCCCAGCATTTT
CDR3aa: CASSPEVNQPQHF

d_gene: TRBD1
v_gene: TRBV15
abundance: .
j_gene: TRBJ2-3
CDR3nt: TGTGCCACCAGCAGACGGACAGGGGGCACAGATACGCAGTATTTT
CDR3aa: CATSRRTGGTDTQYF

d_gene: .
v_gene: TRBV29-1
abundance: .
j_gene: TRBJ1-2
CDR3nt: TGCAGCGTTGAAAGGCGGGGGCAACCATATGGCTACACCTTC
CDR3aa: CSVERRGQPYGYTF

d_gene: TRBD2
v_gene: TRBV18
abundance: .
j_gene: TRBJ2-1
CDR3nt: TGTGCCAGCTCACTCGGACTAGCGGGCAATGAGCAGTTCTTC
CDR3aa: CASSLGLAGNEQFF